Following are 11 T cell receptor beta chains from one sample sequenced in a study of cytomegalovirus exposure and HLA in healthy donors. PCR used 60 Vbeta primers and 13 Jbeta primers. Clones were read by immunoSEQ multiplex PCR, and TCRdb kept only the in-frame ones, dropping some. Of around 160,000 clones listed, approximately 71% are singletons. Sequences were obtained from PBMCs. These receptors were obtained from a man aged 50 or older in good health and CMV-seronegative.

The chain employs TRBV27 and TRBJ1-5, with D possibly matching TRBD1 (5 bases). The germline gives CDR1 MNHEY, CDR2 SMNVEV (reference sequence). V dropped 3 bases and J dropped 2 bases, with 11 bases sitting between them. The CDR3 length is 15 residues. CDR3 sequence: CASSLGTGGNQPQHF. The CDR3 DNA reads TGTGCCAGCAGTTTGGGGACGGGGGGCAATCAGCCCCAGCATTTT.

The chain combines TRBV5-4 with TRBJ1-1, with unresolved D. V lost 5 bases, J lost 2 bases, and 10 bases lay in between. CDR3 length: 13 amino acids. The germline CDR1 and CDR2 sequences are SGHNT and YYREEE (reference sequence). This CDR3 is CASRLTENTEAFF. The DNA for the CDR3 is TGTGCCAGCAGATTAACAGAAAACACTGAAGCTTTCTTT.

In this sample, this clone turned up a few times. The chain has TRBV27 and TRBJ1-6, with a weak D call TRBD1 (6 bases). The V end was cut by 8 bases, the J end by 0 bases, with 20 bases between. The CDR3 totals 18 residues. The V gene's germline CDR1 is MNHEY and CDR2 SMNVEV (reference sequence). CDR3: CASAPRGLESSYNSPLHF. The CDR3, as DNA: TGTGCCAGCGCCCCGCGGGGGCTCGAGAGCTCCTATAATTCACCCCTCCACTTT.

The J gene is TRBJ1-6, the V gene TRBV19, with no clear D. V dropped 9 bases and J dropped 0 bases, with 12 bases sitting between them. Looked up from germline, CDR1 is LNHDA and CDR2 is SQIVND (reference sequence). This CDR3 is built from 15 residues. For the CDR3, the DNA is TGTGCCAGCCGGGAGTTGAGCTCCTATAATTCACCCCTCCACTTT. As protein: CASRELSSYNSPLHF.

This chain connects TRBV28 to TRBJ1-1; D might be TRBD1 (5 bases). CDR1 is MDHEN and CDR2 is SYDVKM in the germline V gene. The V gene lost 2 bases and the J gene lost 0 bases, with 7 bases spanning the gap. The CDR3 consists of 14 residues. CDR3 nucleotides: TGTGCCAGCAGTTTAGGGGGGGTGAACACTGAAGCTTTCTTT. This encodes CASSLGGVNTEAFF.

The chain has TRBV19 and TRBJ1-1; 7 bases map to TRBD1. V shed 5 bases and J 5 bases; nucleotides not matched to a gene: 2. The CDR3 loop spans 12 amino acids. The germline CDR1 and CDR2 sequences are LNHDA and SQIVND (reference sequence). This chain's CDR3 is CASSAGGTEAFF. For the CDR3, the DNA is TGTGCCAGTAGTGCAGGGGGGACTGAAGCTTTCTTT.

This rearrangement joins TRBV7-9 to TRBJ1-4; the D gene is possibly TRBD1 (5 bases). CDR1 and CDR2 from the germline V gene are SEHNR and FQNEAQ (reference sequence). This CDR3 is 16 amino acids long. The V end was cut by 3 bases, the J end by 0 bases, with 11 bases between. CDR3 sequence: CASSFGAAATNEKLFF. DNA for the CDR3: TGTGCCAGCAGCTTTGGGGCCGCGGCAACTAATGAAAAACTGTTTTTT.

This clone is termed medium-sized (0.01 to 0.1%). The CDR3 nucleotides are TGTGCCAGCAGTTACTCGGGCAAGGATTCACCCCTCCACTTT. Its translation is CASSYSGKDSPLHF. This chain connects TRBV6-6 to TRBJ1-6; D unclear. V was trimmed by 0 bases and J by 8 bases, leaving 8 bases between them. There are 14 residues in the CDR3. Germline V gene sequence: CDR1 MNHNY, CDR2 SVGAGI (reference sequence).

The chain combines TRBV4-1 with TRBJ2-3; the D gene is possibly TRBD1 (6 bases). Trimming took 0 bases from V and 1 from J, leaving 11 bases between them. The CDR3 is 16 residues long. Germline assignment: CDR1 MGHRA and CDR2 YSYEKL. CDR3 loop: CASSQEDRFRTDTQYF. The CDR3 coding sequence is TGCGCCAGCAGCCAAGAGGACAGATTTCGCACAGATACGCAGTATTTT.

The genes are TRBV7-2 and TRBJ1-1; D unclear. Trimming removed 2 bases from V and 7 bases from J, with 11 bases in between. The length of the CDR3 is 13 residues. Per germline, CDR1 SGHTA and CDR2 FQGNSA. CDR3 nucleotides: TGTGCCAGCAGCTTAATCAGCCGGGGTGAAGCTTTCTTT. This sequence encodes CASSLISRGEAFF.

As concerns this clone: The same CDR3 also results from other DNA sequences found in this sample. The genes are TRBV6-5 and TRBJ2-3, with 10 bases fitting TRBD2. There are 15 residues in the CDR3. V gave up 0 bases and J gave up 6 bases; unmatched junction bases: 3. The germline gives CDR1 MNHEY, CDR2 SVGAGI. The CDR3: CASSYSLAGADTQYF. The CDR3, as DNA: TGTGCCAGCAGTTACTCCCTAGCGGGGGCTGATACGCAGTATTTT.